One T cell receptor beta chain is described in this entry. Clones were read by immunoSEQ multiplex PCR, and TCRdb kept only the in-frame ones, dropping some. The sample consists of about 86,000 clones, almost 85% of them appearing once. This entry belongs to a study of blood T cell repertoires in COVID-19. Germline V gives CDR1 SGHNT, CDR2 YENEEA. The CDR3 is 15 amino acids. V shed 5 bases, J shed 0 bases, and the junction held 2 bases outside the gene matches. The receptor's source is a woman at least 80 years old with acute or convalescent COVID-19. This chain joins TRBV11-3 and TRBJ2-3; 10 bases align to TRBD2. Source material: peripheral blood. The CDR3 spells CASSRSGGSTDTQYF. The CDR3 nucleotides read TGTGCCAGCAGCCGTAGCGGGGGGAGCACAGATACGCAGTATTTT.